Described below is a single TCR beta chain sequence and its context. The target of this receptor is not known. Per-base qualities were not stored, and no clone one base away is much larger. Trimming leaves V shorter by 2 bases and J shorter by 6 bases, with the junction holding 10 bases beyond the gene matches. CDR1 SGHTA and CDR2 FQGTGA are derived from the germline V gene. Its CDR3 holds 17 amino acids, cysteine through phenylalanine. Here the CDR3 DNA is all that survives: 51 bases in frame from base 1. One collaborating source in Seattle enrolled patients during active infection and followed them longitudinally through the course of disease. Collaborating institutions collected whole blood in K2EDTA tubes following their own protocols. For TCRbeta analysis, collaborators shipped samples in one of three forms: frozen whole blood, isolated PBMCs, or DNA extracted from either of those sample types.

TCRbeta CDR3 regions were amplified from genomic DNA by means of the immunoSEQ Assay, a bias-controlled multiplex PCR. The paper's data handling went like this. Nucleated cell counts per sample were estimated from amplification of reference gene primers within the assay. To quantify the absolute abundance of each unique TCRbeta CDR3 rearrangement, sequence reads were collapsed and filtered. For each sample, productive Simpson clonality was calculated by taking the square root of Simpson's diversity index across productive rearrangements. What TCRdb holds here is the immuneACCESS table cut down to in-frame rearrangements. Part of the clones is not present; checked against another copy, under half of the missing clones reflect an unresolved V gene, and the others are unexplained. V and J calls and clone size come straight from that table; D and trimming were deduced from the DNA. The sample records 150,000 or so clones, about 92% of which are singletons. In total, the top ten clones hold 4.5% to 5% of the sample.

The data are from a study of blood T cell repertoires in COVID-19 (TCRdb year 2020). About the full investigation: Samples from collaborators originated in the United States, Italy and Spain and spanned both the acute and convalescent phases of COVID-19. A de-identified subject ID, COVID-19 status, age in years and sex were almost always included in the sample metadata. Where available, HLA class I and class II types were obtained from metadata supplied by the sample provider rather than from assay-based typing. Samples were obtained from the ongoing ImmuneRACE study (first 160 participants) and from 950 to 1,500 subjects provided by 6 global collaborators. The dataset comprised deeply sampled blood TCRbeta repertoires from subjects exposed to, actively infected with, or recovered from COVID-19. The repertoires were made available in a free public database intended to serve as a resource for research on the immune response to SARS-CoV-2. The material from the prospective study consisted of cDNA or gDNA derived from T cells, B-cell-depleted T cells, or PBMCs.

Here is what the overall study found, with its caveats: The amount of clinical and demographic metadata varied by source and participant and was provided uncurated.

Sequenced input: peripheral blood. This clonotype was obtained from a man aged 30 to 45 with COVID-19, enrolled during active disease. The chain couples TRBV7-3 to TRBJ2-2; TRBD2 lines up with 9 middle nucleotides. The CDR3 region reads CASSLLGGGLAAGELFF. The base sequence is TGTGCCAGCAGCTTATTGGGCGGGGGACTAGCAGCCGGGGAGCTGTTTTTT.